The clone carrying this TCR beta chain was counted only a few times. What it binds is unknown. PCR employed 60 Vbeta and 13 Jbeta primers. Sequenced by immunoSEQ multiplex PCR; TCRdb stores in-frame clones only, minus some. The sample has over 100,000 clones; about 60% are singletons. This sample was taken from a study of cytomegalovirus exposure and HLA in healthy donors. General study points: Association with HLA alleles at 0.05 false discovery rate was found for around 15,000 TCR beta sequences in a later analysis. Looking again later, the authors saw that most CMV-associated TCR beta chains seemed HLA-restricted. Some public TCRs appeared in many individuals, while most sequences were rare.

The V gene lost 0 bases and the J gene lost 1 base, with 9 bases spanning the gap. The CDR3 totals 15 residues. Germline V gives CDR1 MNHEY, CDR2 SVGAGI. This sequence joins TRBV6-5 and TRBJ1-1, with D unclear. This clonotype was obtained from a human donor in good health. The sequenced sample consisted of PBMCs. CDR3 sequence reads: CASSYSYGRNTEAFF. CDR3 DNA: TGTGCCAGCAGTTACTCCTACGGGAGGAACACTGAAGCTTTCTTT.